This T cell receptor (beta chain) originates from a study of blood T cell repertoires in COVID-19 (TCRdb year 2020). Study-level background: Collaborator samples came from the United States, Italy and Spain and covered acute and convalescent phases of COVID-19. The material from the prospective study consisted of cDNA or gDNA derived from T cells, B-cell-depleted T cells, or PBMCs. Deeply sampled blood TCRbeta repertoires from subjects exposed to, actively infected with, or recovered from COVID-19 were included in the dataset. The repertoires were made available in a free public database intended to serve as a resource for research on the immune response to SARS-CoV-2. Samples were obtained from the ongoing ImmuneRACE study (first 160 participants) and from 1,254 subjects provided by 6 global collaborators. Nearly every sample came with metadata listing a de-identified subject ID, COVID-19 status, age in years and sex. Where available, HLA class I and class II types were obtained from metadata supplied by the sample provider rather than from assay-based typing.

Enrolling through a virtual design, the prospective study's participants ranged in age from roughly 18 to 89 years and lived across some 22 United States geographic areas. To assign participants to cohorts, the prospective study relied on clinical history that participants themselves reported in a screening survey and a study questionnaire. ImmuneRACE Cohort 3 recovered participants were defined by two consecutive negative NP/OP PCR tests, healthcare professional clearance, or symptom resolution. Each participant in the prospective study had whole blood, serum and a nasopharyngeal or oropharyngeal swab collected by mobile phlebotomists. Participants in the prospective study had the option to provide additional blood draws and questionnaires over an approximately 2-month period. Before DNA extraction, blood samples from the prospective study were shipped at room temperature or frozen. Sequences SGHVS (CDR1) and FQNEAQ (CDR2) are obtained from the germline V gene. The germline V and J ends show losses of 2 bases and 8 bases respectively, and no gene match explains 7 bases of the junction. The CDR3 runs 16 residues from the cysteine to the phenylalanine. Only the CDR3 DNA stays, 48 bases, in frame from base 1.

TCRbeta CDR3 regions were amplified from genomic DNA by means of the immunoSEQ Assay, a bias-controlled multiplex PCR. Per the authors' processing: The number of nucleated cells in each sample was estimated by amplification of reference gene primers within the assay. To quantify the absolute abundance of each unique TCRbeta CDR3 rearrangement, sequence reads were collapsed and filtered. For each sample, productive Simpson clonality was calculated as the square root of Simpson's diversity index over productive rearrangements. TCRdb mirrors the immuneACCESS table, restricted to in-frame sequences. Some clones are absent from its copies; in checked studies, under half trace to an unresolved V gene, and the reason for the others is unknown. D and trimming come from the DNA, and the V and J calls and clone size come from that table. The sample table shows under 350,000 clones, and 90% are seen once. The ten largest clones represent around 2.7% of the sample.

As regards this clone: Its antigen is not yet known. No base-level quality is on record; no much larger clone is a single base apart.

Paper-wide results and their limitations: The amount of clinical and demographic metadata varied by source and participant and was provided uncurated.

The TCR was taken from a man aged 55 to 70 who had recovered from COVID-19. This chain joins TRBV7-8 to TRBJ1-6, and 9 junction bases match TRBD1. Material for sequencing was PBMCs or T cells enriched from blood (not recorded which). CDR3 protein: CASSLSWTGDYSPLHF. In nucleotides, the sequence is TGTGCCAGCAGCTTATCTTGGACAGGGGATTATTCACCCCTCCACTTT.